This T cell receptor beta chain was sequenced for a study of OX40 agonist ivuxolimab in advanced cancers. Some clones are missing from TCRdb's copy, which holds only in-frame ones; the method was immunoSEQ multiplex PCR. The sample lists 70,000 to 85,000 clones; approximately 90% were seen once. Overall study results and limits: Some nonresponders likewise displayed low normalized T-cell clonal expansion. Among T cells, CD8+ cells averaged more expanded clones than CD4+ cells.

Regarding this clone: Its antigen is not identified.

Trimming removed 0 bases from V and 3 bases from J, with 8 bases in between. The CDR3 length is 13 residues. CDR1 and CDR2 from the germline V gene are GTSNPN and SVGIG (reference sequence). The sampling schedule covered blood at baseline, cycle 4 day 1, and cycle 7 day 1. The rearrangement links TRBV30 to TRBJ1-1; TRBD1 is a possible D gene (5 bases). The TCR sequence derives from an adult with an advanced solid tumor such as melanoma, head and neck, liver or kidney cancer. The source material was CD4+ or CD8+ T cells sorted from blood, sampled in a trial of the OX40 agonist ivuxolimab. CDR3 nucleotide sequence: TGTGCCTGGAGTGTGGGGGGGTACACTGAAGCTTTCTTT. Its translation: CAWSVGGYTEAFF.